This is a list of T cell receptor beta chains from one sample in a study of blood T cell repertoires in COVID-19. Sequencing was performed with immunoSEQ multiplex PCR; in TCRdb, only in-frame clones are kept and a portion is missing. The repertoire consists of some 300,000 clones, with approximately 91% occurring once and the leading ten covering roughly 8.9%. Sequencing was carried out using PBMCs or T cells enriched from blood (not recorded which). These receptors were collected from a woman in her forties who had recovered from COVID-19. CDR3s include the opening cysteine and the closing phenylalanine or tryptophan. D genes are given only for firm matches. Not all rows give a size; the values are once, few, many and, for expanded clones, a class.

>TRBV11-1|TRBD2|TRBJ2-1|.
CASSLLSGGSYNEQFF
TGTGCCAGCAGCTTATTGTCGGGAGGCTCCTACAATGAGCAGTTCTTC
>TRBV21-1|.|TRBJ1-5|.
CASSKVSGEGNQPQHF
TGTGCCAGCAGCAAAGTTTCGGGGGAAGGCAATCAGCCCCAGCATTTT
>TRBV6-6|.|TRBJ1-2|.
CASRNGQNYGYTF
TGTGCCAGCAGGAACGGACAGAACTATGGCTACACCTTC
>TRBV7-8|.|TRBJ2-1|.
CASSLAGRPNEQFF
TGTGCCAGCAGCTTAGCTGGCAGGCCTAATGAGCAGTTCTTC
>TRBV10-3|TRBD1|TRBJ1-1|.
CAISADDRATEAFF
TGTGCCATCAGTGCAGATGACAGGGCCACTGAAGCTTTCTTT
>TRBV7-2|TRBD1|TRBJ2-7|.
CASSSTGDRYYEQYF
TGTGCCAGCAGCTCTACAGGGGATCGATACTACGAGCAGTACTTC
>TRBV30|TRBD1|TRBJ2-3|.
CAWSGAGGSTNTQYF
TGTGCCTGGAGTGGGGCAGGGGGAAGCACAAATACGCAGTATTTT
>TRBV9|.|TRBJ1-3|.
CASSAATREAAGNTIYF
TGTGCCAGCAGCGCGGCCACCAGGGAGGCAGCCGGAAACACCATATATTTT
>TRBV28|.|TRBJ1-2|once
CASSSGQRLYGYTF
TGTGCCAGCAGTTCGGGACAACGGCTCTATGGCTACACCTTC
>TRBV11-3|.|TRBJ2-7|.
CASSLVGSSVEQYF
TGTGCCAGCAGCTTAGTGGGCTCGTCCGTGGAGCAGTACTTC
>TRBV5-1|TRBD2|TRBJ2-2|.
CASSFRREGTGELFF
TGCGCCAGCAGCTTTCGGCGGGAGGGCACCGGGGAGCTGTTTTTT
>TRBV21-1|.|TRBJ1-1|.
CASSERGLAGLNTEAFF
TGTGCCAGCAGCGAAAGGGGGCTGGCAGGGCTGAACACTGAAGCTTTCTTT
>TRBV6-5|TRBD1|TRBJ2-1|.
CASSPDRGTYNEQFF
TGTGCCAGCAGCCCGGACAGGGGGACCTACAATGAGCAGTTCTTC
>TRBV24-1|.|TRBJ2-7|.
CATSDPGQGYEQYF
TGTGCCACCAGTGATCCCGGTCAGGGCTACGAGCAGTACTTC
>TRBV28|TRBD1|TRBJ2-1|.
CASSGGTGFYNEQFF
TGTGCCAGCAGTGGGGGGACAGGATTCTACAATGAGCAGTTCTTC
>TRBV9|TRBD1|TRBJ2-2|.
CASSDDQYRDRGTGELFF
TGTGCCAGCAGCGATGACCAATACAGGGACAGGGGGACCGGGGAGCTGTTTTTT
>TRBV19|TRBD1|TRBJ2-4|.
CASSPAPPGGAEDIQYF
TGTGCCAGTAGTCCCGCCCCCCCAGGGGGCGCTGAGGACATTCAGTACTTC
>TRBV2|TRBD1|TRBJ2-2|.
CASSADRGLVGELFF
TGTGCCAGCAGTGCGGACAGGGGGCTTGTCGGGGAGCTGTTTTTT
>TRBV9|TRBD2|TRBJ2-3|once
CASSPFDSGGVGTDTQYF
TGTGCCAGCAGCCCCTTCGATAGCGGGGGGGTGGGGACAGATACGCAGTATTTT
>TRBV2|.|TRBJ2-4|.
CASSESLAKNIQYF
TGTGCCAGCAGTGAATCCCTAGCCAAAAACATTCAGTACTTC
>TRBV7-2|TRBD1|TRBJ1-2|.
CASNPQQGINYGYTF
TGTGCCAGCAACCCACAACAGGGGATAAACTATGGCTACACCTTC
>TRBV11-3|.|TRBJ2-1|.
CASRVKGEGNEQFF
TGTGCCAGCAGAGTGAAGGGTGAGGGCAATGAGCAGTTCTTC
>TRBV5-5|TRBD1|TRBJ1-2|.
CASSYGQGSNGYTF
TGTGCCAGCAGCTACGGACAGGGCAGTAATGGCTACACCTTC
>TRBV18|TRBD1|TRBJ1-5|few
CASSPETGASNQPQHF
TGTGCCAGCTCACCTGAGACAGGGGCCAGCAATCAGCCCCAGCATTTT
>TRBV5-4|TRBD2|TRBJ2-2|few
CASSKTSLNTGELFF
TGTGCCAGCAGCAAGACTAGCCTGAACACCGGGGAGCTGTTTTTT
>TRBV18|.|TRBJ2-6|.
CASSPGGSGANVLTF
TGTGCCAGCTCGCCCGGGGGCTCTGGGGCCAACGTCCTGACTTTC
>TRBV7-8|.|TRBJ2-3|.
CASSAGTDTQYF
TGTGCCAGCAGCGCGGGCACAGATACGCAGTATTTT
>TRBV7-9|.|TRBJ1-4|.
CASSFSTNEKLFF
TGTGCCAGCAGCTTTAGCACTAATGAAAAACTGTTTTTT
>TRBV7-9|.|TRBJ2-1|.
CASNLGAEQFF
TGTGCCAGCAACCTGGGAGCTGAGCAGTTCTTC
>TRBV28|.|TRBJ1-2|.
CASRPRGYGYTF
TGTGCCAGCCGGCCCCGGGGTTATGGCTACACCTTC